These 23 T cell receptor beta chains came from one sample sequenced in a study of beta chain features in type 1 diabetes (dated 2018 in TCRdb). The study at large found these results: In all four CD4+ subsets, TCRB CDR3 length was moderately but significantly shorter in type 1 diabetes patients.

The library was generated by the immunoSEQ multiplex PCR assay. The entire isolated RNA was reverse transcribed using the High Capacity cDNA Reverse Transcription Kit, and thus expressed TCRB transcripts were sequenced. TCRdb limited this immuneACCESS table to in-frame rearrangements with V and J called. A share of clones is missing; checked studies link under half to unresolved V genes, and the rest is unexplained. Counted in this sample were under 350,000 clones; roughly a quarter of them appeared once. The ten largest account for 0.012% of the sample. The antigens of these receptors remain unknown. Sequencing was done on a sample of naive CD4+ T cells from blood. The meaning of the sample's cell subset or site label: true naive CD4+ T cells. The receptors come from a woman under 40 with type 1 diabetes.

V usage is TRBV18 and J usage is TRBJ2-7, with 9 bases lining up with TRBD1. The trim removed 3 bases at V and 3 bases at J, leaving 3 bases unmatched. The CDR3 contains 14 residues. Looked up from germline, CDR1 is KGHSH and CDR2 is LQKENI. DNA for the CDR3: TGTGCCAGCTCACCGGGACAGGGAATCTACGAGCAGTACTTC. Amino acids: CASSPGQGIYEQYF.

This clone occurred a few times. For the CDR3, the DNA is TGTGCCAGCAGCTTAACTAGCGGGAGGGGCACAGATACGCAGTATTTT. It yields the protein CASSLTSGRGTDTQYF. The gene calls are TRBV7-3 and TRBJ2-3; 11 nucleotides line up with TRBD2. The CDR3 totals 16 residues. The germline CDR1 and CDR2 sequences are SGHTA and FQGTGA. Trimming took 0 bases from V and 1 from J; bases not matched to a gene: 0.

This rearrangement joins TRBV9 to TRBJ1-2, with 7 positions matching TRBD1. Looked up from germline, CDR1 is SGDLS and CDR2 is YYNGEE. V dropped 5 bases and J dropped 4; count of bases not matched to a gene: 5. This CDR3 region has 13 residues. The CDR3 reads CASRGDSSYGYTF. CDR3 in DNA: TGTGCCAGCAGGGGGGACAGCTCCTATGGCTACACCTTC.

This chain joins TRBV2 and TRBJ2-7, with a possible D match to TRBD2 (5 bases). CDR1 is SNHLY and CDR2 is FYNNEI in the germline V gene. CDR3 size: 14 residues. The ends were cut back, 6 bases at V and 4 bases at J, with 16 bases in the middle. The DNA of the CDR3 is TGTGCCAGCAGGGCCCGCAGCGGCGCTTACGAGCAGTACTTC. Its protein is CASRARSGAYEQYF.

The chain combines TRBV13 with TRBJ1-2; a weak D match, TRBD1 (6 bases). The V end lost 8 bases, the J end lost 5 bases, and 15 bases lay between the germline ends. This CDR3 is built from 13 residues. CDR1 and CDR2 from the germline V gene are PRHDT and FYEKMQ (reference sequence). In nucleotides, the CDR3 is TGTGCCAGCGGGACGAAAGGGGGATATGGCTACACCTTC. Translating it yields CASGTKGGYGYTF.

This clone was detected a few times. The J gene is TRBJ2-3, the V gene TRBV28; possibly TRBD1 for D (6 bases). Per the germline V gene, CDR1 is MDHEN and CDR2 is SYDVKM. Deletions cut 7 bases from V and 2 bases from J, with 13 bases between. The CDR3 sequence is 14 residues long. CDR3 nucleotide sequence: TGTGCCAGCAAAACGGGACACCCCACAGATACGCAGTATTTT. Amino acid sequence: CASKTGHPTDTQYF.

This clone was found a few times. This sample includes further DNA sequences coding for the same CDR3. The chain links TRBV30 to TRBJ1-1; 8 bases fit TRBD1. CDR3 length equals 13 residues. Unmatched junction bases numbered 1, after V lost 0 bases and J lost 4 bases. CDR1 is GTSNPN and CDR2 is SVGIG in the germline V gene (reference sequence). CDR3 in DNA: TGTGCCTGGAGTGTAGGACAGGGCACTGAAGCTTTCTTT. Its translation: CAWSVGQGTEAFF.

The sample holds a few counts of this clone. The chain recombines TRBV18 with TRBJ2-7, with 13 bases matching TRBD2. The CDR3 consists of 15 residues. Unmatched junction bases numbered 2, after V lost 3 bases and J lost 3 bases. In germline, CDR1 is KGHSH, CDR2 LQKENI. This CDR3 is CASSPGTSGIYEQYF. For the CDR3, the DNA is TGTGCCAGCTCACCCGGGACTAGCGGGATCTACGAGCAGTACTTC.

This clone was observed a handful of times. The CDR3 loop reads CASSFFGTANNQPQHF. The CDR3, as DNA: TGTGCCAGCAGCTTTTTCGGGACAGCAAACAATCAGCCCCAGCATTTT. This chain links TRBV5-8 with TRBJ1-5, with 7 positions matching TRBD1. Germline-derived CDR1 and CDR2 are SGHTS and YDEGEE. The CDR3 is made up of 16 amino acids. J was trimmed by 3 bases and V by 2 bases; bases with no gene match: 8.

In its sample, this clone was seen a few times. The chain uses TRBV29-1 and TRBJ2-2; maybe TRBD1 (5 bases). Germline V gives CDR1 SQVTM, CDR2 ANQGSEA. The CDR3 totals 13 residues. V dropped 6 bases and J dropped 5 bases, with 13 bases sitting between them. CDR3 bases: TGCAGCGTGGCAGGGATACGGACCGGGGAGCTGTTTTTT. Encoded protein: CSVAGIRTGELFF.

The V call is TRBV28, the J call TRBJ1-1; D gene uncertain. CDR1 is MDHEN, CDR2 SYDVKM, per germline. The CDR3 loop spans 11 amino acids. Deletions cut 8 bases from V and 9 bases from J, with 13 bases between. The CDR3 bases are TGTGCCAGCGAGGCCAATTATAAAGCTTTCTTT. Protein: CASEANYKAFF.

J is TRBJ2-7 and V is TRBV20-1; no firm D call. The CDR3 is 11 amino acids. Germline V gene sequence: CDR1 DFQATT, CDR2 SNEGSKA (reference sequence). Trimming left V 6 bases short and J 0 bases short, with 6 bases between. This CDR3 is CSAHSSYEQYF. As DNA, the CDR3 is TGCAGTGCACACAGCTCCTACGAGCAGTACTTC.

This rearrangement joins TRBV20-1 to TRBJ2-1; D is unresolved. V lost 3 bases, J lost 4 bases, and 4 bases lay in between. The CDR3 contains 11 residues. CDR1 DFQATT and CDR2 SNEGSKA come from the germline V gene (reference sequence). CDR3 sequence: CSARSYNEQFF. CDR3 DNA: TGCAGTGCTAGGTCATACAATGAGCAGTTCTTC.

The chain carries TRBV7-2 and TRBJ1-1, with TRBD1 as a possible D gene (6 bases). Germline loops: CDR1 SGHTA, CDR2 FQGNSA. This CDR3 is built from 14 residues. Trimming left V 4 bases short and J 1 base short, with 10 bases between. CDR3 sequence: CASSYPDRNTEAFF. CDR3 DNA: TGTGCCAGCAGCTACCCGGACAGGAACACTGAAGCTTTCTTT.

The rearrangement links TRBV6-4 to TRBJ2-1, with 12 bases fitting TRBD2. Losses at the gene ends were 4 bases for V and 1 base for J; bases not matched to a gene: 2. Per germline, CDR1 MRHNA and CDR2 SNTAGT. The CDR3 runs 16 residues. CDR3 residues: CASSVLAGGSYNEQFF. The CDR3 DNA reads TGTGCCAGCAGTGTCCTAGCGGGAGGGTCCTACAATGAGCAGTTCTTC.

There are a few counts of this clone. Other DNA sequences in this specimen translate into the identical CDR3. The CDR3 DNA is TGTGCCACCAGCAGAGACAGGTCTGGGGCCAACGTCCTGACTTTC. It is translated as CATSRDRSGANVLTF. The chain has TRBV15 and TRBJ2-6; D unresolved. V was cut by 0 bases and J by 1 base, with 4 bases left in between. CDR3 length equals 15 residues. Per the germline V gene, CDR1 is LNHNV and CDR2 is YYDKDF (reference sequence).

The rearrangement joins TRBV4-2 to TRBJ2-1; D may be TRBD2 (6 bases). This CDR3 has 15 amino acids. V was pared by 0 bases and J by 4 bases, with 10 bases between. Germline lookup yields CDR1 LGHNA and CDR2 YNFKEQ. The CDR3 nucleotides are TGTGCCAGCAGCCAAGATTGGGGGACTTACAATGAGCAGTTCTTC. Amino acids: CASSQDWGTYNEQFF.

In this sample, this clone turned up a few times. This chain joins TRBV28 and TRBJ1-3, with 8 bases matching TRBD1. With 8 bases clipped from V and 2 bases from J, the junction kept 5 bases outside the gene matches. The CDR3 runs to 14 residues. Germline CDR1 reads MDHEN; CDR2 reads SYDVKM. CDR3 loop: CASAAGGTGNTIYF. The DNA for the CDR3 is TGTGCCAGCGCCGCAGGGGGCACTGGAAACACCATATATTTT.

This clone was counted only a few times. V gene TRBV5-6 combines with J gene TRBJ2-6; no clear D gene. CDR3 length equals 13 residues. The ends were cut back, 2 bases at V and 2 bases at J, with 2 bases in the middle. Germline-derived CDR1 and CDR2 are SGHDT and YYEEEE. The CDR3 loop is CASSFTGANVLTF. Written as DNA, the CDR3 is TGTGCCAGCAGCTTCACTGGGGCCAACGTCCTGACTTTC.

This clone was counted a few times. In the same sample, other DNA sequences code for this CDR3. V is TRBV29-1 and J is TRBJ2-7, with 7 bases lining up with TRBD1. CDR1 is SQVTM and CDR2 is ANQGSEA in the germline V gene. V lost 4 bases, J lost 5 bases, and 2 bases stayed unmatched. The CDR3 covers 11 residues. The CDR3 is CSVATGDEQYF. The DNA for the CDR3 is TGCAGCGTTGCTACAGGGGACGAGCAGTACTTC.

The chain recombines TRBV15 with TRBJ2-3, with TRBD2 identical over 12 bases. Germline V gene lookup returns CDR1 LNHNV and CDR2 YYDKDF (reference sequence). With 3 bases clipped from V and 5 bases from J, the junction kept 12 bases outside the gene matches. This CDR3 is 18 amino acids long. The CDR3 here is CATSRRLPGLAGRDTQYF. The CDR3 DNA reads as TGTGCCACCAGCAGGAGGCTCCCCGGACTAGCGGGGCGAGATACGCAGTATTTT.

CDR3 in amino acids: CASSPPLGSGRVGEQYF. CDR3 DNA: TGTGCCAGCTCACCCCCGCTAGGTAGCGGGAGAGTAGGAGAGCAGTACTTC. The chain recombines TRBV18 with TRBJ2-7; 9 nucleotides match TRBD2. J lost 7 bases, V lost 3 bases, and 16 bases had no gene match. The CDR3 is 17 amino acids. CDR1 is KGHSH, CDR2 LQKENI, per germline.

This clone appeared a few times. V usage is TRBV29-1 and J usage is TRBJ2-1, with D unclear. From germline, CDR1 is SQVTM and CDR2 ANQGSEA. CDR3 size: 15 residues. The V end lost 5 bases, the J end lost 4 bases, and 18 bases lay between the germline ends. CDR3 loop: CSVPLGPINYNEQFF. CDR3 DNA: TGCAGCGTTCCTTTGGGCCCAATTAATTACAATGAGCAGTTCTTC.